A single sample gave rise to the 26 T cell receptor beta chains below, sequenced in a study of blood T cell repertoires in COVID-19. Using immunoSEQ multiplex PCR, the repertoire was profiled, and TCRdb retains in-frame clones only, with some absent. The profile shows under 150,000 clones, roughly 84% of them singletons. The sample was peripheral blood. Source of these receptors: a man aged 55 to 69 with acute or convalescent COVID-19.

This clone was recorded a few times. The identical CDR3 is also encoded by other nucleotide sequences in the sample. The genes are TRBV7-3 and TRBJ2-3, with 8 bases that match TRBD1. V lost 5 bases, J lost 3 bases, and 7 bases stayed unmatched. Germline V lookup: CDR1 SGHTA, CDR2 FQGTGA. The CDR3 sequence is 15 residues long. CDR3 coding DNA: TGTGCCAGCAGCAAAGACAGGGGTTTGACAGATACGCAGTATTTT. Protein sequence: CASSKDRGLTDTQYF. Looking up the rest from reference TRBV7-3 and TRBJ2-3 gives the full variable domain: GAGVSQTPSNKVTEKGKYVELRCDPISGHTALYWYRQSLGQGPEFLIYFQGTGAADDSGLPNDRFFAVRPEGSVSTLKIQRTERGDSAVYLCASSKDRGLTDTQYFGPGTRLTVL.

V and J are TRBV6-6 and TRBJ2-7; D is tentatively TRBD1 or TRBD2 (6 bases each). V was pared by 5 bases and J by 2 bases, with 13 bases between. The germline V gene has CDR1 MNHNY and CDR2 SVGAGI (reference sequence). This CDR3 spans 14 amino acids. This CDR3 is CASSRRDTTYEQYF. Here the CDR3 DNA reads TGTGCCAGCAGTCGGAGGGACACTACCTACGAGCAGTACTTC.

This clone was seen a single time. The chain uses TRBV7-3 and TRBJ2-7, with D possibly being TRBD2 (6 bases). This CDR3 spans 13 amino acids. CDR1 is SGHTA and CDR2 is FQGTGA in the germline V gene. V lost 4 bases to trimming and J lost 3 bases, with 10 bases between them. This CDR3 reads CASSWGTGYEQYF. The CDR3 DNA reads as TGTGCCAGCAGCTGGGGGACTGGCTACGAGCAGTACTTC.

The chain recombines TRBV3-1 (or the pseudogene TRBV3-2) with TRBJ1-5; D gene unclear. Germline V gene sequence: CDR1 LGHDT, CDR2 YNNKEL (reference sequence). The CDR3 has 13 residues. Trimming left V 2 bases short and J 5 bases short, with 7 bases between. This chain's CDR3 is CASSQYGDQPQHF. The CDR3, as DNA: TGTGCCAGCAGCCAATACGGGGATCAGCCCCAGCATTTT.

The CDR3: CASSSTRTGGPLHF. The CDR3, as DNA: TGCGCCAGCAGCTCCACCCGGACAGGGGGGCCCCTCCACTTT. The chain recombines TRBV5-1 with TRBJ1-6; 10 bases agree with TRBD1. Trimming at V came to 3 bases and at J to 13 bases, leaving 7 bases not matched to a gene. Germline values: CDR1 SGHRS, CDR2 YFSETQ. This CDR3 region has 14 residues. The whole variable domain, remainder taken from reference TRBV5-1 and TRBJ1-6, is KAGVTQTPRYLIKTRGQQVTLSCSPISGHRSVSWYQQTPGQGLQFLFEYFSETQRNKGNFPGRFSGRQFSNSRSEMNVSTLELGDSALYLCASSSTRTGGPLHFGNGTRLTVT.

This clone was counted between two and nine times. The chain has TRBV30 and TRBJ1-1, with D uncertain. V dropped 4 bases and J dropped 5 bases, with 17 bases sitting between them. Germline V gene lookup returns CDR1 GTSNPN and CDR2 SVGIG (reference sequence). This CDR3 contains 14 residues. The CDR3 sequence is CAWTRNAVPTEAFF. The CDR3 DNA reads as TGTGCCTGGACTAGGAATGCAGTTCCAACTGAAGCTTTCTTT.

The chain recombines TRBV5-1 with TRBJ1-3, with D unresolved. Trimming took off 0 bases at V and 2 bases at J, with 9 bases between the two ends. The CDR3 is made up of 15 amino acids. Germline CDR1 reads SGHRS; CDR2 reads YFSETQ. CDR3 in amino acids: CASSLGATAGNTIYF. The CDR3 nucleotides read TGCGCCAGCAGCTTGGGGGCTACTGCTGGAAACACCATATATTTT. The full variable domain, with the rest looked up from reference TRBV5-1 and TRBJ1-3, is KAGVTQTPRYLIKTRGQQVTLSCSPISGHRSVSWYQQTPGQGLQFLFEYFSETQRNKGNFPGRFSGRQFSNSRSEMNVSTLELGDSALYLCASSLGATAGNTIYFGEGSWLTVV.

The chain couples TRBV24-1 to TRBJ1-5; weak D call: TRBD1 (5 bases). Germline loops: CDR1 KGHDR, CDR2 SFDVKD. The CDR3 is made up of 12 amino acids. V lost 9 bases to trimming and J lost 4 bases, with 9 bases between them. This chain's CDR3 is CATAGGNQPQHF. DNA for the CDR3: TGTGCCACCGCCGGGGGAAATCAGCCCCAGCATTTT.

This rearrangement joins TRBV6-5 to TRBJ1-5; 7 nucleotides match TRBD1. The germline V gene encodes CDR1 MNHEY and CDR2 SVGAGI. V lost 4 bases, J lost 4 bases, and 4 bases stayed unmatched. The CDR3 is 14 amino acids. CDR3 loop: CASSFGTENQPQHF. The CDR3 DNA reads TGTGCCAGCAGTTTCGGGACAGAGAATCAGCCCCAGCATTTT.

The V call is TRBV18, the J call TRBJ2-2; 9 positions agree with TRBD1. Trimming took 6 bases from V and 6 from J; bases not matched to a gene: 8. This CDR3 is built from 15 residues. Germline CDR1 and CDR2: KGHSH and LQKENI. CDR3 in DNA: TGTGCCAGCTCGCTGGACAGGGGAGATGCCGGGGAGCTGTTTTTT. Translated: CASSLDRGDAGELFF. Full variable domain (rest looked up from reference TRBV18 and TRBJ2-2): NAGVMQNPRHLVRRRGQEARLRCSPMKGHSHVYWYRQLPEEGLKFMVYLQKENIIDESGMPKERFSAEFPKEGPSILRIQQVVRGDSAAYFCASSLDRGDAGELFFGEGSRLTVL.

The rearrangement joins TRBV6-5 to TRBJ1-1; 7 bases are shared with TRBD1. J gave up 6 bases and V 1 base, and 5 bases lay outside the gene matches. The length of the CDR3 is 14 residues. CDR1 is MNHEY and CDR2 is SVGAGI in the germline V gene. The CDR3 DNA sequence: TGTGCCAGCAGTTACTTCAGGGGGAGAGCTGAAGCTTTCTTT. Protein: CASSYFRGRAEAFF.

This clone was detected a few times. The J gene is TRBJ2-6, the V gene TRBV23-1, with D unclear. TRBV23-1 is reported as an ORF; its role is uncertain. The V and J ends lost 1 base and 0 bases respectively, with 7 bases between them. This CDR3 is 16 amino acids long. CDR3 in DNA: TGCGCCAGCAGTCAATATCGCAGCTCTGGGGCCAACGTCCTGACTTTC. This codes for CASSQYRSSGANVLTF.

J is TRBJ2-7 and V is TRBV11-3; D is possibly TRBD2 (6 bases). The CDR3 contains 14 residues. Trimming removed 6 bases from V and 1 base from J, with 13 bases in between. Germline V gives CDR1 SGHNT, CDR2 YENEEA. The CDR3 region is CASRLGGVSYEQYF. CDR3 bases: TGTGCCAGCAGGTTGGGGGGAGTATCCTACGAGCAGTACTTC.

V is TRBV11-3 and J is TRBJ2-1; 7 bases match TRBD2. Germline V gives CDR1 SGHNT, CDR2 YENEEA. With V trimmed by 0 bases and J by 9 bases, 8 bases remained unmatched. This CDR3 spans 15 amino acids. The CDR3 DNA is TGTGCCAGCAGCTTAGAACCCCAGCGGGGCGGTGAGCAGTTCTTC. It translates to CASSLEPQRGGEQFF.

CDR3 in amino acids: CASRDRGRTGELFF. Here the CDR3 DNA reads TGTGCCAGCAGAGACAGGGGACGAACCGGGGAGCTGTTTTTT. The rearrangement joins TRBV6-6 to TRBJ2-2; TRBD1 aligns across 8 bases. CDR1 is MNHNY and CDR2 is SVGAGI in the germline V gene (reference sequence). This CDR3 region has 14 residues. Trimming took 6 bases from V and 5 from J; bases not matched to a gene: 5.

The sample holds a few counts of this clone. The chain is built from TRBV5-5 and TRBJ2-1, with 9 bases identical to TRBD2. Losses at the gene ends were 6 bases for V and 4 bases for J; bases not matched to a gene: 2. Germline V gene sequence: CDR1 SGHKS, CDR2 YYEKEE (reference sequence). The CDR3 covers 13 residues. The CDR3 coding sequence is TGTGCCAGCATTGCGGGAGGGTACAATGAGCAGTTCTTC. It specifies CASIAGGYNEQFF. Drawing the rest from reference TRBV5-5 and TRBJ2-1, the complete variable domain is DAGVTQSPTHLIKTRGQQVTLRCSPISGHKSVSWYQQVLGQGPQFIFQYYEKEERGRGNFPDRFSARQFPNYSSELNVNALLLGDSALYLCASIAGGYNEQFFGPGTRLTVL.

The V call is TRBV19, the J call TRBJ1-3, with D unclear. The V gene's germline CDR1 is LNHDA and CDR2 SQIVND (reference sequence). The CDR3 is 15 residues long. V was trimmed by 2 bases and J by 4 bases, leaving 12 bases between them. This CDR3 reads CASSISSGIGNTIYF. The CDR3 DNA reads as TGTGCCAGTAGTATAAGTTCGGGGATCGGAAACACCATATATTTT. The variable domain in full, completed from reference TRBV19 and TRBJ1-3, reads DGGITQSPKYLFRKEGQNVTLSCEQNLNHDAMYWYRQDPGQGLRLIYYSQIVNDFQKGDIAEGYSVSREKKESFPLTVTSAQKNPTAFYLCASSISSGIGNTIYFGEGSWLTVV.

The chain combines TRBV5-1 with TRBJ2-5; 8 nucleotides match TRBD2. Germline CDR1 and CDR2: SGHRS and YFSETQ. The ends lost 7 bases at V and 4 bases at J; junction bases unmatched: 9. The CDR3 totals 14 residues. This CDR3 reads CASRTASGSETQYF. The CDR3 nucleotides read TGCGCCAGCCGGACTGCTAGCGGGTCAGAGACCCAGTACTTC.

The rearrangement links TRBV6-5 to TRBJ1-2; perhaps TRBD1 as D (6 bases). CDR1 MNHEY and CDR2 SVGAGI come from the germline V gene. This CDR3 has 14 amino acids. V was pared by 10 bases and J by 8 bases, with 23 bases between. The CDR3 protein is CATTQAGGVGGYTF. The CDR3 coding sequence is TGTGCCACCACTCAGGCGGGGGGCGTGGGCGGCTACACCTTC.

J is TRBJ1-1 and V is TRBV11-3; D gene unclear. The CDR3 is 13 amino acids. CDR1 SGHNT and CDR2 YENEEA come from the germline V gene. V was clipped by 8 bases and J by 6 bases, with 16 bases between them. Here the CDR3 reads CASRQSGTAEAFF. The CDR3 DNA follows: TGTGCCAGCCGACAATCCGGTACGGCTGAAGCTTTCTTT.

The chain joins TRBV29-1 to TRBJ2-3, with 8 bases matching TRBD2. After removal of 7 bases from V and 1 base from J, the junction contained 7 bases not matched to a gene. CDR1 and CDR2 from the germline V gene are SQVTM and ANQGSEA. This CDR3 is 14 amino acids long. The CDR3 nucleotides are TGCAGCGCCGGGGGGGGGAGCGGCACAGATACGCAGTATTTT. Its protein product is CSAGGGSGTDTQYF.

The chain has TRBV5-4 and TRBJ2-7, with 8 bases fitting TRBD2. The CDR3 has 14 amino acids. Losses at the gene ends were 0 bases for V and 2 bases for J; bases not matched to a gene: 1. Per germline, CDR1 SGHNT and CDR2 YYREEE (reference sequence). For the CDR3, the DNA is TGTGCCAGCAGCTTGGGCGGGGGGACCTACGAGCAGTACTTC. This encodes CASSLGGGTYEQYF.

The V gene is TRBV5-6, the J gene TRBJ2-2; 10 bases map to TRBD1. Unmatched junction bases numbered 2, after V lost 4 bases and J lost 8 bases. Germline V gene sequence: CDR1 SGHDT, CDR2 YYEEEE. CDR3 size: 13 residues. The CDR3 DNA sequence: TGTGCCAGCAGCAGGGACAGGGGTGGGGAGCTGTTTTTT. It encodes CASSRDRGGELFF.

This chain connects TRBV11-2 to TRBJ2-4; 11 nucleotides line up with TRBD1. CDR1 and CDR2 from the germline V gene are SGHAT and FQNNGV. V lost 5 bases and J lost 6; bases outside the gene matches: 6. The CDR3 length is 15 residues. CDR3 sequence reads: CASSVGDRGANIQYF. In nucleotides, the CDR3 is TGTGCCAGCAGCGTAGGGGACAGGGGGGCAAACATTCAGTACTTC.

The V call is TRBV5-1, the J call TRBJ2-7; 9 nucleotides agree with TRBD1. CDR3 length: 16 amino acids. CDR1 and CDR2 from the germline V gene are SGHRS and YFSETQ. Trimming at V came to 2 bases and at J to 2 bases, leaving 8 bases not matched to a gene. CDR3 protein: CASSLATGGITYEQYF. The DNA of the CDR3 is TGCGCCAGCAGCTTAGCTACAGGGGGCATCACCTACGAGCAGTACTTC.

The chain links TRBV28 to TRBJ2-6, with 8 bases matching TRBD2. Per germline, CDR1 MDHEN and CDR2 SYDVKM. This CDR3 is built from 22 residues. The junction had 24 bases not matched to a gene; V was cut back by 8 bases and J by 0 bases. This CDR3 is CASRALTGLSGGERSGANVLTF. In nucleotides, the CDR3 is TGTGCCAGCCGCGCCTTAACCGGACTAAGCGGGGGAGAACGCTCTGGGGCCAACGTCCTGACTTTC. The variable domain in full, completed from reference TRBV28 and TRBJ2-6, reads DVKVTQSSRYLVKRTGEKVFLECVQDMDHENMFWYRQDPGLGLRLIYFSYDVKMKEKGDIPEGYSVSREKKERFSLILESASTNQTSMYLCASRALTGLSGGERSGANVLTFGAGSRLTVL.